The subject of this entry is one T cell receptor beta chain. These data belong to a study of blood T cell repertoires in COVID-19. Data came from immunoSEQ multiplex PCR; TCRdb stores just in-frame clones and leaves some out. The repertoire holds about 100,000 clones, 80% to 90% seen once, with approximately 10% in the top ten. The material sequenced was peripheral blood. This TCR was sampled from a woman under 40 with acute or convalescent COVID-19.

In DNA form, the CDR3 reads TGCGCCAGCTCCCCATGGGACAATCACGGGGAGCTGTTTTTT. It is translated as CASSPWDNHGELFF. The rearrangement links TRBV5-1 to TRBJ2-2, with a possible D match to TRBD1 (6 bases). This CDR3 is built from 14 residues. The germline V gene has CDR1 SGHRS and CDR2 YFSETQ. Trimming cost V 7 bases and J 7 bases, with 17 bases left between them.